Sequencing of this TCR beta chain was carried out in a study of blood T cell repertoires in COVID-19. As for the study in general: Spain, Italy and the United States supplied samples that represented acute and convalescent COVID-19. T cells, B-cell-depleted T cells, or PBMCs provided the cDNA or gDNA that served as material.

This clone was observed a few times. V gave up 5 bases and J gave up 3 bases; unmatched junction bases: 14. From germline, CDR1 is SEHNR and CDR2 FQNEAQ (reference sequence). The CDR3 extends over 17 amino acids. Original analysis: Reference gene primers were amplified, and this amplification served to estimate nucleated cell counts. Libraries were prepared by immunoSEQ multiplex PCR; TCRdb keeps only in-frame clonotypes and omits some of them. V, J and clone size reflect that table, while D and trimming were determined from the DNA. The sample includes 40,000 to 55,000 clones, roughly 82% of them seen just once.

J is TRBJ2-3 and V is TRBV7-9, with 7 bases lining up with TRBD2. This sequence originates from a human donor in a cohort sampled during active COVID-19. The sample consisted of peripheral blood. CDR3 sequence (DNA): TGTGCCAGCAGCCCCCTTGAGGGGAGGGCCAGGACAGATACGCAGTATTTT. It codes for CASSPLEGRARTDTQYF.